This T cell receptor (beta chain) was documented in a study of blood T cell repertoires in COVID-19. This CDR3 contains 16 residues. CDR1 is LNHNV and CDR2 is YYDKDF in the germline V gene (reference sequence). With 1 base clipped from V and 0 bases from J, the junction kept 3 bases outside the gene matches. Libraries were prepared by immunoSEQ multiplex PCR; TCRdb keeps only in-frame clonotypes and omits some of them. Among some 130,000 clones listed, over 60% were seen once. What was sequenced was peripheral blood. This sequence joins TRBV15 and TRBJ2-3, with TRBD2 identical over 8 bases. The source is a woman in her 70s with acute or convalescent COVID-19. The CDR3 DNA sequence: TGTGCCACCAGCAGAGGAGCGGGGGATAGCACAGATACGCAGTATTTT. Encoded protein: CATSRGAGDSTDTQYF.